This T cell receptor (beta chain) came from a study of T-cell reconstitution after alpha-beta-depleted transplantation in children. Study-wide points: Once a year had passed after transplant, T-cell counts and diversity came mostly from newly produced T cells. After transplant, high TCRbeta diversity at day 60 in some patients arose from surviving recipient T cells and thymic progenitors. Roughly two months post-transplant, alpha-beta T cells reportedly originated from several hundred graft clones that had expanded.

Germline loops: CDR1 MDHEN, CDR2 SYDVKM. Unmatched junction bases numbered 9, after V lost 6 bases and J lost 12 bases. The CDR3 runs to 13 residues. The TCRbeta library incorporated unique molecular identifiers. MiXCR was run by TCRdb on the PCR reads, yielding one entry per CDR3 protein. This sample carries 500,000 to 650,000 distinct CDR3 sequences, 10% to 15% of them seen once, and the ten largest clones take 2.2%. This clonotype was detected a few times. What it binds is unknown. The sequenced sample was PBMCs, mostly from graft donor cells, obtained 360 days after TCRalphabeta/CD19-depleted stem cell transplant. The chain employs TRBV28 and TRBJ2-5, with TRBD2 matching 11 bases. This clonotype originated in a male patient younger than 18 who had a stem cell transplant for acute myeloid leukemia, so the T cells may come from the graft donor. The CDR3 nucleotides are TGTGCCAGCAGCCCGGGACTAGCGGTCAAAAAGTACTTC. It is translated as CASSPGLAVKKYF.